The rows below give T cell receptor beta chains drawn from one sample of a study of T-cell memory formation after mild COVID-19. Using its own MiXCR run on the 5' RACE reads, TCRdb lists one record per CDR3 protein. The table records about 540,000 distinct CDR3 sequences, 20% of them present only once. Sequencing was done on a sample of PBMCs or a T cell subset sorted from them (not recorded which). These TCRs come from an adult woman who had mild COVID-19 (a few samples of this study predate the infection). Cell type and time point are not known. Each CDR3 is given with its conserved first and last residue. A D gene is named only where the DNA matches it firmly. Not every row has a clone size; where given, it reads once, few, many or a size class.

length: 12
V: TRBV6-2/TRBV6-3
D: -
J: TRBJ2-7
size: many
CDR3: CASTGLGYEQYF
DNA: TGTGCCAGCACCGGACTGGGTTACGAGCAGTACTTC

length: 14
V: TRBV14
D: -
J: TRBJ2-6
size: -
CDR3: CASTRNTGANVLTF
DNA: TGTGCCAGCACCCGAAATACTGGGGCCAACGTCCTGACTTTC

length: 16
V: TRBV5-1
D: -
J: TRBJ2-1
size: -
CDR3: CASSFGGLTTYNEQFF
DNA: TGCGCCAGCAGCTTCGGAGGGTTGACTACCTACAATGAGCAGTTCTTC

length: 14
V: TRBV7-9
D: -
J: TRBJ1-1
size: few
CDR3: CASSYGSHIYEAFF
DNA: TGTGCCAGCAGCTACGGGTCGCACATATATGAAGCTTTCTTT

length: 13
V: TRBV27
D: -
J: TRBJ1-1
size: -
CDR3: CASAWGENTEAFF
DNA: TGTGCCAGCGCTTGGGGGGAGAACACTGAAGCTTTCTTT

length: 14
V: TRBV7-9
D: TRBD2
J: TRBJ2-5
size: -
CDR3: CASSPSGGQGTQYF
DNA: TGTGCCAGCAGCCCTAGCGGGGGGCAGGGGACCCAGTACTTC

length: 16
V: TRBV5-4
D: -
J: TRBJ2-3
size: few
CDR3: CASTRGGRSSTDTQYF
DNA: TGTGCCAGCACCAGAGGAGGGCGATCTAGCACAGATACGCAGTATTTT

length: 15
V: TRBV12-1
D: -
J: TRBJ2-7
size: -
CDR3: CASSFSRQGRHEQYF
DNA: TGTGCCAGCAGCTTTAGTCGACAGGGGAGGCACGAGCAGTACTTC

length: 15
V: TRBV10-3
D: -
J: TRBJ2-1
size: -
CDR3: CAIGLGVDSYNEQFF
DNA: TGTGCCATTGGGTTGGGAGTGGACTCCTACAATGAGCAGTTCTTC

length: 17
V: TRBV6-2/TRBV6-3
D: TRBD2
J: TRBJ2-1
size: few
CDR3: CASSYSIVRAGGVEQFF
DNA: TGTGCCAGCAGTTACTCGATTGTTAGGGCGGGAGGTGTCGAGCAGTTCTTC

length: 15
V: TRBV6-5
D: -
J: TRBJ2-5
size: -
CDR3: CASSSKGRGRETQYF
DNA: TGTGCCAGCAGTTCCAAGGGCCGAGGGAGGGAGACCCAGTACTTC

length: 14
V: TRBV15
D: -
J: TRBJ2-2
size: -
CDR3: CATSRDTRAGELFF
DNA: TGTGCCACCAGCAGAGATACGAGAGCCGGGGAGCTGTTTTTT

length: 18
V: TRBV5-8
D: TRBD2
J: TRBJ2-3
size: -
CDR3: CASSSGTSGRLSTDTQYF
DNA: TGTGCCAGCAGCTCCGGGACTAGCGGGAGGTTGAGCACAGATACGCAGTATTTT

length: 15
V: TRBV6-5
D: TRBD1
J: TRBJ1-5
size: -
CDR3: CASSSHRTGEKPQHF
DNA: TGTGCCAGCAGCTCACATCGGACAGGGGAGAAGCCCCAGCATTTT

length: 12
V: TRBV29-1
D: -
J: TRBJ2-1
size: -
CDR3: CSVEDPGGGQFF
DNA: TGCAGCGTTGAAGATCCGGGTGGGGGGCAGTTCTTC

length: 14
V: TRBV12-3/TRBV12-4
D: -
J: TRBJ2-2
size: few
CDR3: CASIRDRYTGELFF
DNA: TGTGCCAGCATTAGGGACCGATACACCGGGGAGCTGTTTTTT

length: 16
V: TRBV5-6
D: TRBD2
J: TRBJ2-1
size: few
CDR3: CASSGVAGALYNEQFF
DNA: TGTGCCAGCAGCGGGGTAGCGGGGGCCCTTTACAATGAGCAGTTCTTC

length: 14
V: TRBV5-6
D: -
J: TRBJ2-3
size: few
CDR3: CASSLATRTDTQYF
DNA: TGTGCCAGCAGCTTGGCTACACGCACAGATACGCAGTATTTT

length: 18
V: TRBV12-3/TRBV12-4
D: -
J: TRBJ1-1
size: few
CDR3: CASSFGGRFGRENTEAFF
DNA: TGTGCCAGCAGTTTTGGGGGGCGATTCGGCCGCGAGAACACTGAAGCTTTCTTT

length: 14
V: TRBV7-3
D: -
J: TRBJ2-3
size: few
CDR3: CASSSRAYTDTQYF
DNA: TGTGCCAGCAGCTCCAGAGCCTACACAGATACGCAGTATTTT

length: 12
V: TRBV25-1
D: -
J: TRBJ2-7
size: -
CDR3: CASRGPTREQYF
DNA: TGTGCCAGCAGGGGGCCCACCCGAGAGCAGTACTTC

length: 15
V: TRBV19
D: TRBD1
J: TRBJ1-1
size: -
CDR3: CASSIDRGLDTEAFF
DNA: TGTGCCAGTAGTATTGACAGGGGGCTAGACACTGAAGCTTTCTTT

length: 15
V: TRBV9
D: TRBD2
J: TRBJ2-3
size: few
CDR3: CASSKTSAGTDTQYF
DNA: TGTGCCAGCAGCAAGACTAGCGCGGGCACAGATACGCAGTATTTT

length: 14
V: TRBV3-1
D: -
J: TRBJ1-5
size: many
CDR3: CASSPRGSNQPQHF
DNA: TGTGCCAGCAGCCCCCGGGGGAGCAATCAGCCCCAGCATTTT

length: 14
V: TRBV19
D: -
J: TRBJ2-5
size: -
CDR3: CASREVGAVETQYF
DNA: TGTGCCAGTAGAGAGGTCGGGGCGGTGGAGACCCAGTACTTC

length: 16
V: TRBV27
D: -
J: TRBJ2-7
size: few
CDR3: CASSPSGISGTYEQYF
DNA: TGTGCCAGCAGCCCCAGTGGTATTTCAGGGACCTACGAGCAGTACTTC

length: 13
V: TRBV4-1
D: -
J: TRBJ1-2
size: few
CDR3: CASSKGDAYGYTF
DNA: TGCGCCAGCAGCAAGGGAGATGCCTATGGCTACACCTTC

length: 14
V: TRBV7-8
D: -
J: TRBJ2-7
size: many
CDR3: CASSFLGGTYEQYF
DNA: TGTGCCAGCAGCTTTCTAGGGGGAACCTACGAGCAGTACTTC

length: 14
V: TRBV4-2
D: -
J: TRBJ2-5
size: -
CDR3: CASSPQGSGETQYF
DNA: TGTGCCAGCAGCCCGCAGGGCAGTGGAGAGACCCAGTACTTC

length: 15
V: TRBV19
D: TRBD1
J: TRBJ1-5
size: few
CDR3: CASTAPGTGNQPQHF
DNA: TGTGCCAGTACTGCCCCCGGGACAGGCAATCAGCCCCAGCATTTT

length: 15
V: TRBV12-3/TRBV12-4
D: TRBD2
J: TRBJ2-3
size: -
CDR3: CASTIAGGLADTQYF
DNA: TGTGCCAGCACCATAGCGGGGGGGCTCGCAGATACGCAGTATTTT

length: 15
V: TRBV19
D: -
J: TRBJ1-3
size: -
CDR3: CASSMVRNSGNTIYF
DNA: TGTGCCAGTAGTATGGTCCGAAACTCTGGAAACACCATATATTTT

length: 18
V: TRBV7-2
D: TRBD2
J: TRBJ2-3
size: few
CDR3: CASSLGGTSAAGTDTQYF
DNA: TGTGCCAGCAGCTTAGGGGGGACTAGCGCCGCTGGCACAGATACGCAGTATTTT

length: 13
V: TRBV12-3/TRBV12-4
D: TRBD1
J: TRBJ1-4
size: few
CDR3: CASGGQINEKLFF
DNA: TGTGCCAGCGGGGGACAGATTAATGAAAAACTGTTTTTT

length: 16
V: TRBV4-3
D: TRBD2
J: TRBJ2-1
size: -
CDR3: CASSQGLAGGGHEQFF
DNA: TGCGCCAGCAGCCAAGGACTAGCGGGAGGGGGTCATGAGCAGTTCTTC

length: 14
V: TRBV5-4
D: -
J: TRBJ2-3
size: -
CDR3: CASSLGGRSGTQYF
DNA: TGTGCCAGCAGCTTGGGTGGTCGTTCGGGTACGCAGTATTTT

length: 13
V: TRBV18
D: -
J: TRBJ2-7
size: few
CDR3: CASSPNPAYEQYF
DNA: TGTGCCAGCTCACCAAACCCGGCCTACGAGCAGTACTTC

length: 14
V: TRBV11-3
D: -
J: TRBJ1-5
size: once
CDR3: CASTHRPPNQPQHF
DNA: TGTGCCAGCACCCACAGACCCCCCAATCAGCCCCAGCATTTT

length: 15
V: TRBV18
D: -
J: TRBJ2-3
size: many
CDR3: CASSTDYSSTDTQYF
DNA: TGTGCCAGCTCAACGGACTATTCCAGCACAGATACGCAGTATTTT

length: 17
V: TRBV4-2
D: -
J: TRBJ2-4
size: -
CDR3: CASSQDSGSGGKNIQYF
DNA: TGTGCCAGCAGCCAAGATTCCGGGAGCGGCGGCAAAAACATTCAGTACTTC

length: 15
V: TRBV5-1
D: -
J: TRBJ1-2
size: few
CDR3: CASSLVGEGNYGYTF
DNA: TGCGCCAGCAGCTTGGTAGGGGAGGGAAACTATGGCTACACCTTC

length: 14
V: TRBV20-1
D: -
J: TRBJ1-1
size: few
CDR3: CSATIRGGDTEAFF
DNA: TGCAGTGCTACCATCAGGGGTGGGGACACTGAAGCTTTCTTT

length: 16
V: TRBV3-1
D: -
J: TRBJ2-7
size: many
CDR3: CASSQNTQGNSYEQYF
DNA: TGTGCCAGCAGCCAGAACACCCAGGGAAACTCCTACGAGCAGTACTTC

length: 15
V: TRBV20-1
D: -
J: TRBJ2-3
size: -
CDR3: CSARSAMGMTDTQYF
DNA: TGCAGTGCAAGAAGCGCGATGGGGATGACAGATACGCAGTATTTT

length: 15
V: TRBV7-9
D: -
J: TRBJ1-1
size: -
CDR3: CASSLVGGPNTEAFF
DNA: TGTGCCAGCAGCTTAGTTGGGGGGCCGAACACTGAAGCTTTCTTT

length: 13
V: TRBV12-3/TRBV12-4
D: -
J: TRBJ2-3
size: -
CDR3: CASSLLTRDTQYF
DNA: TGTGCCAGCAGTTTACTAACCCGAGATACGCAGTATTTT

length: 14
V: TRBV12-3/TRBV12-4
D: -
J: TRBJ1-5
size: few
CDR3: CASSRGGDGQPQHF
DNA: TGTGCCAGCAGTCGGGGGGGCGATGGTCAGCCCCAGCATTTT

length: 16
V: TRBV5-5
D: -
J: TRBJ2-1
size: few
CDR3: CASSPDSMRAYNEQFF
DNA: TGTGCCAGCAGTCCCGACTCGATGAGGGCCTACAATGAGCAGTTCTTC

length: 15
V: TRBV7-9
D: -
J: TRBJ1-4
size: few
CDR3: CASSQGGPTNEKLFF
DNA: TGTGCCAGCAGCCAAGGGGGTCCGACTAATGAAAAACTGTTTTTT

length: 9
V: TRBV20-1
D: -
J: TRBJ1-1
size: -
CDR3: CSGTSEAFF
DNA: TGCAGTGGTACATCGGAAGCTTTCTTT

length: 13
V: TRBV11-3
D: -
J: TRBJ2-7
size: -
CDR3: CASSLSVTYEQYF
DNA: TGTGCCAGCAGCTTGTCCGTTACCTACGAGCAGTACTTC

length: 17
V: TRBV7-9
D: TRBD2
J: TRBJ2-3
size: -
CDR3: CASSPPRRGGRTDTQYF
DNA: TGTGCCAGCAGCCCCCCCAGGCGGGGGGGCCGCACAGATACGCAGTATTTT

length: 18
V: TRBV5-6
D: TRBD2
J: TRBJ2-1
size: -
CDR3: CASSLASGRASSYNEQFF
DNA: TGTGCCAGCAGCTTGGCTAGCGGGAGGGCCAGCTCCTACAATGAGCAGTTCTTC

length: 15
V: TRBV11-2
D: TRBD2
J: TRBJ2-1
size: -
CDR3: CASTMGLAPTYKQFF
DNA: TGTGCCAGCACCATGGGACTAGCGCCGACTTACAAGCAGTTCTTC